The present T cell receptor (beta chain) was sequenced within a study of blood T cell repertoires in COVID-19. As for the study in general: In each case, the material was cDNA or gDNA derived from T cells, B-cell-depleted T cells, or PBMCs.

Those enrolled, adults aged roughly 18 to 95 years, came from about two dozen US areas. Produced via immunoSEQ multiplex PCR; TCRdb's table is partial and in-frame only. The data hold some 170,000 clones, with about 72% observed a single time. This clone showed up just a few times. Germline assignment: CDR1 KGHSH and CDR2 LQKENI. This CDR3 is built from 16 residues. Trimming stripped 7 bases from V and 0 bases from J, with 18 bases between. The chain uses TRBV18 and TRBJ1-1, with D tentatively TRBD1 (5 bases). The TCR comes from a woman in her 50s who had recovered from COVID-19. Sequenced input: PBMCs or T cells enriched from blood (not recorded which). The CDR3 loop reads CASYRTLTAMNTEAFF. CDR3 DNA: TGTGCCAGCTACCGCACCCTGACAGCAATGAACACTGAAGCTTTCTTT.